This is a list of T cell receptor beta chains from one sample in a study of early T cells in non-severe SARS-CoV-2 infection. TCRdb called the 5' RACE reads again in MiXCR, with one record for every CDR3 protein. The table lists roughly 56,000 distinct CDR3 sequences, roughly 8.8% of them singletons. Sequencing used whole blood. All receptors come from an adult who was a healthcare worker with PCR-confirmed SARS-CoV-2 infection or an uninfected control (not recorded which). Both conserved end residues are part of each CDR3. D genes are given only for firm matches. Part of the rows lack a size; the others show once, few, many or a class for expanded clones.

CDR3 | DNA | J | V | size | D
CASSLGDRSSNQPQHF | TGTGCCAGCAGCTTAGGCGATAGGTCTAGCAATCAGCCCCAGCATTTT | TRBJ1-5 | TRBV7-8 | NA | NA
CASSDLTSGGNEQFF | TGTGCCAGCAGTGACCTAACTAGCGGGGGTAATGAGCAGTTCTTC | TRBJ2-1 | TRBV6-6 | many | TRBD2
CSARVGLANPLVDTQYF | TGCAGTGCTAGAGTGGGACTAGCGAATCCGCTGGTAGATACGCAGTATTTT | TRBJ2-3 | TRBV20-1 | NA | TRBD2
CASSLESQQPQHF | TGCGCCAGCAGCTTGGAATCTCAGCAGCCCCAGCATTTT | TRBJ1-5 | TRBV5-1 | many | NA
CASSHIRAADTQYF | TGCGCCAGCAGCCATATCAGGGCAGCAGATACGCAGTATTTT | TRBJ2-3 | TRBV4-1 | few | NA
CASSPHEAGANVLTF | TGTGCCAGCAGTCCCCACGAGGCTGGGGCCAACGTCCTGACTTTC | TRBJ2-6 | TRBV12-3/TRBV12-4 | many | NA
CASSPIAGVRDTQYF | TGTGCCAGCAGCCCCATAGCGGGGGTGCGCGATACGCAGTATTTT | TRBJ2-3 | TRBV5-4 | NA | TRBD2
CASKPAGVRSEQFF | TGCGCCAGCAAGCCAGCGGGGGTTCGTAGTGAGCAGTTCTTC | TRBJ2-1 | TRBV2 | NA | TRBD2
CSASGGGSGADTQYF | TGCAGTGCTAGCGGGGGAGGTTCGGGCGCAGATACGCAGTATTTT | TRBJ2-3 | TRBV20-1 | many | NA
CASRPQENYGYTF | TGTGCCAGCAGACCACAGGAAAACTATGGCTACACCTTC | TRBJ1-2 | TRBV6-5 | few | NA
CASSGLAGGSSGNEQFF | TGTGCCAGCTCAGGACTAGCGGGGGGCTCCTCTGGGAATGAGCAGTTCTTC | TRBJ2-1 | TRBV18 | NA | TRBD2
CASSRGTPEGYTF | TGTGCCAGCAGCCGGGGGACGCCGGAGGGCTACACCTTC | TRBJ1-2 | TRBV7-9 | few | NA
CSARDGTGQETQYF | TGCAGTGCTAGAGATGGGACAGGGCAAGAGACCCAGTACTTC | TRBJ2-5 | TRBV20-1 | many | TRBD1
CASSATVVQYF | TGTGCCAGCAGTGCAACAGTAGTTCAGTACTTC | TRBJ2-4 | TRBV6-1 | few | NA
CASSQDPRAPESEKLFF | TGCGCCAGCAGCCAAGATCCCCGGGCCCCAGAGAGTGAAAAACTGTTTTTT | TRBJ1-4 | TRBV4-1 | NA | NA
CASSRARDGNQPQHF | TGTGCCAGCAGCCGGGCCAGGGACGGCAATCAGCCCCAGCATTTT | TRBJ1-5 | TRBV3-1 | few | NA
CASRVDRGFSSYNEQFF | TGTGCCAGCAGAGTTGATCGGGGCTTTAGCTCCTACAATGAGCAGTTCTTC | TRBJ2-1 | TRBV2 | NA | NA
CASSLADDIQYF | TGCGCCAGCAGCTTAGCCGACGACATTCAGTACTTC | TRBJ2-4 | TRBV5-1 | few | NA
CASSQVGRDGYTF | TGCGCCAGCAGCCAAGTTGGCAGGGATGGCTACACCTTC | TRBJ1-2 | TRBV4-1 | many | NA
CASSYDGSSYNEQFF | TGTGCCAGCAGTTACGACGGGAGCTCCTACAATGAGCAGTTCTTC | TRBJ2-1 | TRBV12-3/TRBV12-4 | NA | NA
CASQAPLAVQVRELFF | TGTGCCAGCCAAGCGCCCTTAGCGGTTCAGGTCCGGGAGCTGTTTTTT | TRBJ2-2 | TRBV2 | NA | NA
CASSRDTYTGELFF | TGTGCCAGCAGCCGGGACACCTACACCGGGGAGCTGTTTTTT | TRBJ2-2 | TRBV5-8 | few | NA
CASSTDSSYNEQFF | TGTGCCAGTAGTACGGACAGTTCCTACAATGAGCAGTTCTTC | TRBJ2-1 | TRBV19 | NA | NA
CSASPRTGGAGNEKLFF | TGCAGTGCTTCCCCCCGGACAGGGGGCGCAGGGAATGAAAAACTGTTTTTT | TRBJ1-4 | TRBV20-1 | many | TRBD1
CAIRPGPTNYGYTF | TGTGCCATCAGGCCGGGACCCACTAACTATGGCTACACCTTC | TRBJ1-2 | TRBV10-3 | many | NA
CASSLSGGLGNQPQHF | TGTGCCAGCAGCTTGTCAGGGGGCTTGGGCAATCAGCCCCAGCATTTT | TRBJ1-5 | TRBV5-5 | few | TRBD1